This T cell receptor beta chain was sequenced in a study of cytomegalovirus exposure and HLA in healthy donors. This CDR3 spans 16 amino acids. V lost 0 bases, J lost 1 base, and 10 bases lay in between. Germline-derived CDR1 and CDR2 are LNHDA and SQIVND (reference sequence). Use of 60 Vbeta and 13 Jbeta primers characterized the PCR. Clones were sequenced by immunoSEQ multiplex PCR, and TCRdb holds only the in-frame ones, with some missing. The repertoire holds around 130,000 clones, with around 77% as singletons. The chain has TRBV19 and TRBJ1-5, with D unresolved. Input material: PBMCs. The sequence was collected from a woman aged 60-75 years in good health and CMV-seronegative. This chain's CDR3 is CASSIEGGWSNQPQHF. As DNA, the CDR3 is TGTGCCAGTAGTATAGAGGGAGGGTGGAGCAATCAGCCCCAGCATTTT. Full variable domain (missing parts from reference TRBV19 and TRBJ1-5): DGGITQSPKYLFRKEGQNVTLSCEQNLNHDAMYWYRQDPGQGLRLIYYSQIVNDFQKGDIAEGYSVSREKKESFPLTVTSAQKNPTAFYLCASSIEGGWSNQPQHFGDGTRLSIL.